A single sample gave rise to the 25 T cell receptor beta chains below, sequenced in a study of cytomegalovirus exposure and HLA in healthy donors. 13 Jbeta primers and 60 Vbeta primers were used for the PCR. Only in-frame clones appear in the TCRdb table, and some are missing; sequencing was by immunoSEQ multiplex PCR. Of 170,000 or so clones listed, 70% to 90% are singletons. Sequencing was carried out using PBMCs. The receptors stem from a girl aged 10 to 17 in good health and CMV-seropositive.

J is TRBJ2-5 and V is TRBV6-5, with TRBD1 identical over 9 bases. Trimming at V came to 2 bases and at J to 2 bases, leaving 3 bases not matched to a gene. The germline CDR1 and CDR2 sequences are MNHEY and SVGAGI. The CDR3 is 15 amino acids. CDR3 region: CASSYRDRAQETQYF. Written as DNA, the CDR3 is TGTGCCAGCAGTTACCGGGACAGGGCGCAAGAGACCCAGTACTTC.

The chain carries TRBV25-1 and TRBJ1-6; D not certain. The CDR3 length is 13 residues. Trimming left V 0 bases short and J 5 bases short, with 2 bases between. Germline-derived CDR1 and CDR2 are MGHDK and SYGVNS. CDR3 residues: CASSEYDNSPLHF. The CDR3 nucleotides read TGTGCCAGCAGTGAATACGATAATTCACCCCTCCACTTT.

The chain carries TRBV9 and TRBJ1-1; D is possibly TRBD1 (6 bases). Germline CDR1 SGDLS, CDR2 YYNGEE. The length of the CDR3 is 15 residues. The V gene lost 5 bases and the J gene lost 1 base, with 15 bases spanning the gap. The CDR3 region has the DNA TGTGCCAGCAGTGGTCGACAGGATCAGAACACTGAAGCTTTCTTT. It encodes CASSGRQDQNTEAFF.

The CDR3 bases are TGTGCCAGCAGCTTAGCTAATAACAGAGAAGGCTACACCTTC. Translation gives CASSLANNREGYTF. The chain is built from TRBV7-6 and TRBJ1-2; D unclear. V was cut by 0 bases and J by 8 bases, with 13 bases left in between. Germline V gene data show CDR1 as SGHVS and CDR2 as FNYEAQ. This CDR3 is 14 amino acids long. The whole variable domain, filled in from reference TRBV7-6 and TRBJ1-2, reads GAGVSQSPRYKVTKRGQDVALRCDPISGHVSLYWYRQALGQGPEFLTYFNYEAQQDKSGLPNDRFSAERPEGSISTLTIQRTEQRDSAMYRCASSLANNREGYTFGSGTRLTVV.

In DNA form, the CDR3 reads TGTGCCAGTACCCCGGGACAGTATGGCTACACCTTC. This codes for CASTPGQYGYTF. J is TRBJ1-2 and V is TRBV19; TRBD1 agrees at 7 bases. J gave up 5 bases and V 7 bases, and 4 bases lay outside the gene matches. The length of the CDR3 is 12 residues. Germline V lookup: CDR1 LNHDA, CDR2 SQIVND (reference sequence). Using reference TRBV19 and TRBJ1-2 for the parts outside the CDR3, the full variable domain is DGGITQSPKYLFRKEGQNVTLSCEQNLNHDAMYWYRQDPGQGLRLIYYSQIVNDFQKGDIAEGYSVSREKKESFPLTVTSAQKNPTAFYLCASTPGQYGYTFGSGTRLTVV.

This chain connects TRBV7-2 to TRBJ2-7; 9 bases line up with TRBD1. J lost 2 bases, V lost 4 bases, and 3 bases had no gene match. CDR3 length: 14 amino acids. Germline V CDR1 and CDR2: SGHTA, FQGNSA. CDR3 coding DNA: TGTGCCAGCAGCTGGGGGACAGGGACCTACGAGCAGTACTTC. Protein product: CASSWGTGTYEQYF. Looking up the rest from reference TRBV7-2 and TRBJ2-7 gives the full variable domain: GAGVSQSPSNKVTEKGKDVELRCDPISGHTALYWYRQSLGQGLEFLIYFQGNSAPDKSGLPSDRFSAERTGGSVSTLTIQRTQQEDSAVYLCASSWGTGTYEQYFGPGTRLTVT.

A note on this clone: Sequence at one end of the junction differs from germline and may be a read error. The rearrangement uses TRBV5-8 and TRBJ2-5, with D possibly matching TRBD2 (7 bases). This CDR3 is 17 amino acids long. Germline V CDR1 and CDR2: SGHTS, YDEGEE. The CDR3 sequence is CASRLGAIGGLVGTQYF. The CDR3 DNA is TGTGCCAGCAGGTTGGGGGCCATCGGGGGGCTCGTAGGGACCCAGTACTTC.

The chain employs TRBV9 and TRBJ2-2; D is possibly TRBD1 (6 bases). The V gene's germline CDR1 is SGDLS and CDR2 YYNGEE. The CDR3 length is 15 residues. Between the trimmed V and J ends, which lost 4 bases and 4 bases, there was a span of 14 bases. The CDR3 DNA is TGTGCCAGCAGCTCCTCAGGGGATAGCACCGGGGAGCTGTTTTTT. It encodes CASSSSGDSTGELFF.

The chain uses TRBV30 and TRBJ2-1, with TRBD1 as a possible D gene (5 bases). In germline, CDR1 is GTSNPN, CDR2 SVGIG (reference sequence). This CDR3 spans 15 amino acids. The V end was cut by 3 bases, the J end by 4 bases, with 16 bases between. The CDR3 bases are TGTGCCTGGAGCGATGGACAAGGCTTTTACAATGAGCAGTTCTTC. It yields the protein CAWSDGQGFYNEQFF. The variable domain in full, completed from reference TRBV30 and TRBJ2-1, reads SQTIHQWPATLVQPVGSPLSLECTVEGTSNPNLYWYRQAAGRGLQLLFYSVGIGQISSEVPQNLSASRPQDRQFILSSKKLLLSDSGFYLCAWSDGQGFYNEQFFGPGTRLTVL.

DNA of the CDR3: TGTGCCAGCAGCGTAGTTCGAGCGGGGGGGCAAGATCGTGAGCAGTTCTTC. It is translated as CASSVVRAGGQDREQFF. The chain is built from TRBV9 and TRBJ2-1, with 10 positions matching TRBD2. The CDR3 has 17 residues. The germline CDR1 and CDR2 sequences are SGDLS and YYNGEE. V was clipped by 0 bases and J by 9 bases; unmatched bases: 12.

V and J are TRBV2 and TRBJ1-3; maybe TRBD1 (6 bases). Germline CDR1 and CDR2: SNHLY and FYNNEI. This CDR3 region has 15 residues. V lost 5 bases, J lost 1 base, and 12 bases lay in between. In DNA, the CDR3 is TGTGCCAGCAGTAGGGGGACGCAATCTGGAAACACCATATATTTT. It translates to CASSRGTQSGNTIYF.

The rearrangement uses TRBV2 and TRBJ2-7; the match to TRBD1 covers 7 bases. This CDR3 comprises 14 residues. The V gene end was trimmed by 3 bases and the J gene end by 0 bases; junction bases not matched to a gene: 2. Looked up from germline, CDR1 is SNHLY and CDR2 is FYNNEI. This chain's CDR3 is CASSDQGVSYEQYF. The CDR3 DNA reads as TGTGCCAGCAGTGATCAGGGGGTCTCCTACGAGCAGTACTTC.

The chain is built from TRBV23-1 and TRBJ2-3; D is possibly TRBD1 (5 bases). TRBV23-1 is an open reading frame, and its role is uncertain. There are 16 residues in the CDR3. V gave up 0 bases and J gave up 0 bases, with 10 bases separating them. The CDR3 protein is CASSQSRTPSTDTQYF. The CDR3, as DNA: TGCGCCAGCAGTCAATCCCGGACACCGAGCACAGATACGCAGTATTTT.

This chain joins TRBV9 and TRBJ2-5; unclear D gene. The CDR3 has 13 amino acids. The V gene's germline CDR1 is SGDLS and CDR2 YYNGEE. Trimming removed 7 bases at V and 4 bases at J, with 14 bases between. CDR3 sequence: CASAPPGSETQYF. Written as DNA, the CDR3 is TGTGCCAGCGCCCCCCCGGGTTCAGAGACCCAGTACTTC.

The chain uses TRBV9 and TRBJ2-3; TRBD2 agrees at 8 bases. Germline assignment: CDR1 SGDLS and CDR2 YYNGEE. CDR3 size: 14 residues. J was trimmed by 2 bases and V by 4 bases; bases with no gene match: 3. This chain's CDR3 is CASSSGGATDTQYF. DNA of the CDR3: TGTGCCAGCAGCTCCGGGGGGGCCACAGATACGCAGTATTTT.

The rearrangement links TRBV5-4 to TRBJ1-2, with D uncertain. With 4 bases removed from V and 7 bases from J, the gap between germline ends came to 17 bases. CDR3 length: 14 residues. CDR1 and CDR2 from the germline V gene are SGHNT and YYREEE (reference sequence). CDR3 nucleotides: TGTGCCAGCAGCGCGGACGGCCGTGAGGGTGGCTACACCTTC. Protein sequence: CASSADGREGGYTF.

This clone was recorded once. CDR3 residues: CASSRGPNRGQPQHF. CDR3 nucleotides: TGTGCCAGCAGTCGCGGACCAAACAGGGGTCAGCCCCAGCATTTT. The rearrangement joins TRBV6-5 to TRBJ1-5; TRBD1 matches at 7 bases. V shed 5 bases, J shed 6 bases, and the junction held 10 bases outside the gene matches. Germline V gene data show CDR1 as MNHEY and CDR2 as SVGAGI. The CDR3 extends over 15 amino acids.

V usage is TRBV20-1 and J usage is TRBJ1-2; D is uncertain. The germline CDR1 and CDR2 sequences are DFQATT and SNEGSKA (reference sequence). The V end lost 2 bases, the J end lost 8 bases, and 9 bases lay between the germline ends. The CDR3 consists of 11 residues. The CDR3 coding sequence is TGCAGTGCTAGAACTGACTCCGGCTACACCTTC. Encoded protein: CSARTDSGYTF.

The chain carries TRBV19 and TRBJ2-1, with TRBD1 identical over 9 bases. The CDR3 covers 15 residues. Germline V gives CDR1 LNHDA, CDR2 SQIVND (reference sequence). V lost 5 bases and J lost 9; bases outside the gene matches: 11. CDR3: CASSLLDRGGSEQFF. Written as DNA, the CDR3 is TGTGCCAGTAGTCTTTTGGACAGGGGAGGTAGTGAGCAGTTCTTC.

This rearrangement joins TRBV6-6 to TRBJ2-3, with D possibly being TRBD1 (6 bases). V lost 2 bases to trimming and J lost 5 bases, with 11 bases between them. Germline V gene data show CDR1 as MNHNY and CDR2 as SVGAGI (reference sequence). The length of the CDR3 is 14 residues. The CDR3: CASSYLQGRDTQYF. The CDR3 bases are TGTGCCAGCAGTTACCTCCAGGGGAGAGATACGCAGTATTTT.

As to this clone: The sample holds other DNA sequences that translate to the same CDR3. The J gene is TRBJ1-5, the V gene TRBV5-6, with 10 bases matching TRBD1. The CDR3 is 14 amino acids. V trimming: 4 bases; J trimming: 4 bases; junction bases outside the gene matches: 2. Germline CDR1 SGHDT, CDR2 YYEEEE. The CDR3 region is CASSRTGGNQPQHF. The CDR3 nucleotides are TGTGCCAGCAGCCGGACAGGGGGAAATCAGCCCCAGCATTTT.

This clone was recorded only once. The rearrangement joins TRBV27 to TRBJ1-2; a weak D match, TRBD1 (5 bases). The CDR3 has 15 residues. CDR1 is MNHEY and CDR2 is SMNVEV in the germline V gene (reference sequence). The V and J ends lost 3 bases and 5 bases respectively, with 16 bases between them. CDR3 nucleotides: TGTGCCAGCAGTTTTTCGGCAGGACAAGGGTATGGCTACACCTTC. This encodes CASSFSAGQGYGYTF.

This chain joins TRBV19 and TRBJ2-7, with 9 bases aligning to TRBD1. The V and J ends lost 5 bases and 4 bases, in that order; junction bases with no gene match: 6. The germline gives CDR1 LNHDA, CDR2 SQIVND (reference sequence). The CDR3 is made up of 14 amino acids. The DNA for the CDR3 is TGTGCCAGTAGTTTACAGGGGGCAGGGTACGAGCAGTACTTC. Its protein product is CASSLQGAGYEQYF. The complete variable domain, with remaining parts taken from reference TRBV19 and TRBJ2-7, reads DGGITQSPKYLFRKEGQNVTLSCEQNLNHDAMYWYRQDPGQGLRLIYYSQIVNDFQKGDIAEGYSVSREKKESFPLTVTSAQKNPTAFYLCASSLQGAGYEQYFGPGTRLTVT.

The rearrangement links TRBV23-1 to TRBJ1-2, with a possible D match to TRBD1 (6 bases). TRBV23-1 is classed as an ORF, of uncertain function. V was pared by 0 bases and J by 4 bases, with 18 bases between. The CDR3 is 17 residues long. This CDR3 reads CASSQSGTGMGVYGYTF. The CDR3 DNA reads TGCGCCAGCAGTCAATCTGGTACAGGGATGGGGGTCTATGGCTACACCTTC.

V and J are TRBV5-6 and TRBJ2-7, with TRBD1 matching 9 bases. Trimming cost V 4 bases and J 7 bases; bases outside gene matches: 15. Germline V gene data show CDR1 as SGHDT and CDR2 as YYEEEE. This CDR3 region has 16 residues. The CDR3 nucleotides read TGTGCCAGCAGCCTAGACAGGGGGGTCTCATGGGTAGAGCAGTACTTC. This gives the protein CASSLDRGVSWVEQYF.